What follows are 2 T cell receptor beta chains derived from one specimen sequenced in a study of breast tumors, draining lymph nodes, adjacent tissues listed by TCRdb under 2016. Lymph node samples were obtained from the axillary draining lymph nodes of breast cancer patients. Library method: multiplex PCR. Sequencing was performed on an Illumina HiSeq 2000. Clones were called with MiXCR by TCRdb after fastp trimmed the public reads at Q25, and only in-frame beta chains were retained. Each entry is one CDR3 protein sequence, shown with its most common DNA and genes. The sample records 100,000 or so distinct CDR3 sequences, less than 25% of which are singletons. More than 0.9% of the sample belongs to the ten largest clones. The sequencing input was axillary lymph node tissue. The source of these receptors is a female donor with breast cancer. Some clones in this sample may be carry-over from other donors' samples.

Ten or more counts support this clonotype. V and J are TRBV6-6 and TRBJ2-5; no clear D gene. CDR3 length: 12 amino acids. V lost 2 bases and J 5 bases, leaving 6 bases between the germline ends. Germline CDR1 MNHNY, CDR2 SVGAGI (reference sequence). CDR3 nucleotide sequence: TGTGCCAGCAGTTACGGCCGGGAGACCCAGTACTTC. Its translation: CASSYGRETQYF.

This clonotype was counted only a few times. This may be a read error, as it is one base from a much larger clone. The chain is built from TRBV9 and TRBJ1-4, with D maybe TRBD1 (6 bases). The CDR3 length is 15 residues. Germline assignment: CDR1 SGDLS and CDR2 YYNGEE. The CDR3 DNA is TGTGCCAGCAACGTAGGAACAGGGCCTAATGAAAAACTGTTTTTT. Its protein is CASNVGTGPNEKLFF.